This T cell receptor (beta chain) was captured in a study of blood T cell dynamics during melanoma immunotherapy. V was trimmed by 5 bases and J by 0 bases, leaving 14 bases between them. This CDR3 region has 15 residues. From germline, CDR1 is LGHNT and CDR2 FRNRAP. As for time point: pre-treatment baseline. Samples come from before therapy and from week 3 after the first blockade cycle. Disease control meant complete response, partial response or stable disease at 12 weeks. Some clones are missing from TCRdb's copy, which holds only in-frame ones; the method was immunoSEQ multiplex PCR. The profile shows about 20,000 clones, around 92% of them singletons.

The receptor was isolated from a human donor with melanoma. The material sequenced was blood, taken from a patient treated with checkpoint blockade. The genes are TRBV12-5 and TRBJ2-7; D perhaps matches TRBD2 (6 bases). CDR3 loop: CASGTTSSASYEQYF. CDR3 in DNA: TGTGCTAGTGGTACCACATCTAGCGCCTCCTACGAGCAGTACTTC.